These 12 T cell receptor beta chains share one sample of origin, sequenced in a study of Graves' ophthalmopathy and Graves' hyperthyroidism. The authors amplified TCR beta CDR3 regions from RNA transcripts. Scientists carried out first-round RT-PCR using HTBI primers and then a second-round multiplex PCR. In TCRdb, the multiplex PCR reads were re-called with MiXCR into one record per CDR3 protein. Found here are 150,000 to 200,000 distinct CDR3 sequences, roughly 37% of them singletons; the top ten hold under 6.5%. The sequenced sample was peripheral blood. These receptors all stem from a woman aged 40 to 55 with Graves' ophthalmopathy.

In this sample, this clonotype turned up many times. The rearrangement uses TRBV19 and TRBJ1-5; D is possibly TRBD1 (6 bases). This CDR3 is built from 15 residues. Germline assignment: CDR1 LNHDA and CDR2 SQIVND (reference sequence). The V end was cut by 7 bases, the J end by 0 bases, with 13 bases between. CDR3 region: CASKGQGYSNQPQHF. CDR3 nucleotide sequence: TGTGCCAGTAAGGGGCAGGGGTATAGCAATCAGCCCCAGCATTTT.

This clonotype was detected many times. The CDR3 loop is CASSGGLGETQYF. CDR3 sequence (DNA): TGTGCCAGCAGTGGAGGTTTGGGAGAGACCCAGTACTTC. The V and J genes are TRBV6-4 and TRBJ2-5; D gene unclear. V lost 4 bases, J lost 4 bases, and 10 bases lay in between. Germline V gives CDR1 MRHNA, CDR2 SNTAGT. CDR3 length: 13 amino acids.

At least ten counts were recorded for this clonotype. V gene TRBV6-5 combines with J gene TRBJ2-7; D gene uncertain. Germline V lookup: CDR1 MNHEY, CDR2 SVGAGI. The CDR3 runs 13 residues. The V end was cut by 7 bases, the J end by 2 bases, with 12 bases between. The CDR3 reads CASISRSTYEQYF. For the CDR3, the DNA is TGTGCCAGCATTTCGAGAAGTACCTACGAGCAGTACTTC.

This chain links TRBV12-3 or TRBV12-4 with TRBJ2-2; 15 nucleotides agree with TRBD2. This CDR3 has 16 amino acids. V lost 6 bases, J lost 7 bases, and 6 bases stayed unmatched. CDR3 sequence: CASRPGLAGGIGELFF. CDR3 nucleotides: TGTGCCAGCAGGCCCGGACTAGCGGGGGGGATCGGGGAGCTGTTTTTT.

V is TRBV12-3 or TRBV12-4 and J is TRBJ2-7; 9 nucleotides line up with TRBD2. The junction had 4 bases not matched to a gene; V was cut back by 5 bases and J by 2 bases. The CDR3 contains 14 residues. The CDR3 region has the DNA TGTGCCAGCAGTGGGACTAGCCTTACCTACGAGCAGTACTTC. Translation gives CASSGTSLTYEQYF.

This clonotype occurred many times. The rearrangement uses TRBV30 and TRBJ1-1; D is undetermined. V lost 0 bases and J 0 bases, leaving 5 bases between the germline ends. The CDR3 spans 13 residues. Germline CDR1 is GTSNPN and CDR2 is SVGIG (reference sequence). The CDR3 sequence is CAWSVLMNTEAFF. DNA of the CDR3: TGTGCCTGGAGTGTACTTATGAACACTGAAGCTTTCTTT.

This chain connects TRBV7-6 to TRBJ2-2; the match to TRBD1 covers 8 bases. The CDR3 runs 18 residues. Per germline, CDR1 SGHVS and CDR2 FNYEAQ. V trimming: 1 base; J trimming: 0 bases; junction bases outside the gene matches: 7. DNA for the CDR3: TGTGCCAGCAGCTTAGTCATAACAGGGGGAGCGAACACCGGGGAGCTGTTTTTT. Residues: CASSLVITGGANTGELFF.

V usage is TRBV12-3 or TRBV12-4 and J usage is TRBJ1-2; maybe TRBD1 (5 bases). The CDR3 runs to 12 residues. Trimming removed 8 bases from V and 3 bases from J, with 10 bases in between. The CDR3, as DNA: TGTGCCAGCGGGGACGGATACTATGGCTACACCTTC. Encoded protein: CASGDGYYGYTF.

This clonotype was seen repeatedly, ten times or more. V and J are TRBV12-3 or TRBV12-4 and TRBJ1-5; 9 positions match TRBD1. V lost 6 bases and J lost 6; bases outside the gene matches: 6. CDR3 length: 14 amino acids. As DNA, the CDR3 is TGTGCCAGCAGCCTGACAGGGGGTCGTCAGCCCCAGCATTTT. Translation: CASSLTGGRQPQHF.

The CDR3 DNA follows: TGTGCCTGGAGGATGGGCAGCAAAAACACCGGGGAGCTGTTTTTT. Protein: CAWRMGSKNTGELFF. V is TRBV30 and J is TRBJ2-2; D gene ambiguous. The CDR3 has 15 residues. Germline V gives CDR1 GTSNPN, CDR2 SVGIG (reference sequence). V was pared by 3 bases and J by 2 bases, with 13 bases between.

In its sample, this clonotype was seen many times. This chain joins TRBV5-5 and TRBJ1-2, with 11 bases identical to TRBD1. The V gene end was trimmed by 3 bases and the J gene end by 4 bases; junction bases not matched to a gene: 5. Germline V gene lookup returns CDR1 SGHKS and CDR2 YYEKEE (reference sequence). CDR3 length: 15 amino acids. For the CDR3, the DNA is TGTGCCAGCAGCTCAGGGGACAGGGGGGCCTATGGCTACACCTTC. It encodes CASSSGDRGAYGYTF.

The chain joins TRBV29-1 to TRBJ2-5, with D hard to call. The CDR3 sequence is 14 residues long. Germline CDR1 SQVTM, CDR2 ANQGSEA. V lost 3 bases to trimming and J lost 0 bases, with 11 bases between them. As DNA, the CDR3 is TGCAGCGTTGACGGCGGCCCGTACCAAGAGACCCAGTACTTC. As protein: CSVDGGPYQETQYF.